The 30 T cell receptor beta chains in this list originate from one sample, sequenced in a study of shared clonotypes between healthy human individuals. Profiling relied on immunoSEQ multiplex PCR, and the TCRdb table lists in-frame clones only, not all of them. This table holds about 2.3 million clones, 92% found once. Sequencing input: naive CD4+ T cells from PBMCs. This sample's subset: CD45RA+ positively selected. The receptor set was obtained from a man aged 18-30 years in good health. Some clones in this sample may be carry-over from other donors' samples.

The gene calls are TRBV19 and TRBJ1-1; a weak D match, TRBD1 (5 bases). The CDR3 contains 13 residues. Germline V gene sequence: CDR1 LNHDA, CDR2 SQIVND (reference sequence). V shed 7 bases and J shed 6 bases, with 15 bases lying between them. The CDR3 is CASIRRGDPEAFF. In DNA form, the CDR3 reads TGTGCCAGTATCAGGCGGGGGGATCCTGAAGCTTTCTTT.

This chain links TRBV5-4 with TRBJ2-2; 13 nucleotides line up with TRBD2. The CDR3 contains 17 residues. Trimming cost V 2 bases and J 2 bases; bases outside gene matches: 3. Germline V gene sequence: CDR1 SGHNT, CDR2 YYREEE (reference sequence). The CDR3: CASSFGGLAGNTGELFF. The CDR3 nucleotides read TGTGCCAGCAGCTTTGGGGGACTAGCGGGAAACACCGGGGAGCTGTTTTTT.

The chain links TRBV18 to TRBJ2-3, with D unresolved. Germline V lookup: CDR1 KGHSH, CDR2 LQKENI. V gave up 0 bases and J gave up 2 bases, with 9 bases separating them. The CDR3 runs to 15 residues. The CDR3 sequence is CASSPPRRDTDTQYF. For the CDR3, the DNA is TGTGCCAGCTCACCACCTCGCAGAGACACAGATACGCAGTATTTT.

The chain has TRBV20-1 and TRBJ2-3; no clear D gene. Germline-derived CDR1 and CDR2 are DFQATT and SNEGSKA (reference sequence). Trimming shortened V by 3 bases and J by 4 bases, and 5 bases separated the two germline ends. CDR3 length: 11 residues. In DNA form, the CDR3 reads TGCAGTGCTAGCCACTCAGATACGCAGTATTTT. Protein product: CSASHSDTQYF.

V usage is TRBV5-1 and J usage is TRBJ1-1, with D possibly matching TRBD1 (6 bases). CDR1 and CDR2 from the germline V gene are SGHRS and YFSETQ. The CDR3 sequence is 14 residues long. The ends were cut back, 4 bases at V and 3 bases at J, with 13 bases in the middle. The CDR3 spells CASSLGTPDTEAFF. Here the CDR3 DNA reads TGCGCCAGCAGCCTAGGGACACCCGACACTGAAGCTTTCTTT.

The chain recombines TRBV7-3 with TRBJ1-1; TRBD1 aligns across 8 bases. Losses at the gene ends were 5 bases for V and 0 bases for J; bases not matched to a gene: 11. CDR1 and CDR2 from the germline V gene are SGHTA and FQGTGA. This CDR3 spans 17 amino acids. CDR3 loop: CASSLQGQGGLNTEAFF. The CDR3 DNA reads as TGTGCCAGCAGCCTCCAAGGACAGGGAGGGTTGAACACTGAAGCTTTCTTT.

The rearrangement uses TRBV9 and TRBJ2-1; 7 nucleotides align to TRBD2. Germline V gives CDR1 SGDLS, CDR2 YYNGEE. This CDR3 is 14 amino acids long. J was trimmed by 7 bases and V by 4 bases; bases with no gene match: 8. CDR3 sequence: CASSQGLGRNEQFF. The CDR3 coding sequence is TGTGCCAGCAGCCAAGGACTAGGAAGAAATGAGCAGTTCTTC. The full variable domain, rest sourced from reference TRBV9 and TRBJ2-1, is DSGVTQTPKHLITATGQRVTLRCSPRSGDLSVYWYQQSLDQGLQFLIQYYNGEERAKGNILERFSAQQFPDLHSELNLSSLELGDSALYFCASSQGLGRNEQFFGPGTRLTVL.

The table lists this clone with a count of one. J is TRBJ1-5 and V is TRBV19; D not resolved. CDR3 length: 17 amino acids. Germline lookup yields CDR1 LNHDA and CDR2 SQIVND (reference sequence). The V gene lost 2 bases and the J gene lost 4 bases, with 18 bases spanning the gap. CDR3 region: CASSITPTLRKNQPQHF. The CDR3 nucleotides are TGTGCCAGTAGTATAACCCCTACCCTCAGGAAAAATCAGCCCCAGCATTTT.

The chain carries TRBV19 and TRBJ1-2, with no clear D. Germline loops: CDR1 LNHDA, CDR2 SQIVND (reference sequence). This CDR3 is built from 14 residues. The germline V and J ends were trimmed by 6 bases and 3 bases, with 14 bases remaining between them. Written as DNA, the CDR3 is TGTGCCAGTAGGAACCTAGACCCCTACTATGGCTACACCTTC. Its translation is CASRNLDPYYGYTF.

The rearrangement uses TRBV28 and TRBJ1-5; D is possibly TRBD1 (6 bases). The CDR3 extends over 13 amino acids. V was clipped by 6 bases and J by 7 bases, with 13 bases between them. CDR1 and CDR2 from the germline V gene are MDHEN and SYDVKM. The CDR3, as DNA: TGTGCCAGCAGGTGGGCAGGGGAACAGCCCCAGCATTTT. Translated, it gives CASRWAGEQPQHF.

The V call is TRBV30, the J call TRBJ2-1; TRBD2 aligns across 12 bases. The J segment lost 2 bases and the V segment lost 1 base, leaving 3 bases of the junction unmatched. The CDR3 is made up of 16 amino acids. Germline V gene data show CDR1 as GTSNPN and CDR2 as SVGIG (reference sequence). CDR3 sequence: CAWSAGLAGTYNEQFF. The CDR3 bases are TGTGCCTGGAGTGCCGGACTAGCGGGAACCTACAATGAGCAGTTCTTC.

The gene calls are TRBV6-5 and TRBJ2-7, with D possibly TRBD1 on 5 matching bases. CDR3 size: 15 residues. CDR1 is MNHEY and CDR2 is SVGAGI in the germline V gene. V lost 0 bases, J lost 2 bases, and 11 bases lay in between. CDR3 residues: CASSYSNPGPYEQYF. The CDR3 DNA follows: TGTGCCAGCAGTTACTCGAACCCAGGGCCCTACGAGCAGTACTTC.

About this clone itself: Distinct nucleotide sequences in the sample also encode this CDR3. The V gene is TRBV7-2, the J gene TRBJ2-7; either TRBD1 or TRBD2 may supply D (6 bases each). Germline CDR1 SGHTA, CDR2 FQGNSA. Trimming stripped 0 bases from V and 4 bases from J, with 13 bases between. The CDR3 runs 15 residues. The CDR3 loop is CASSLASTGAYEQYF. The CDR3 coding sequence is TGTGCCAGCAGCTTAGCGAGTACGGGGGCTTACGAGCAGTACTTC.

V gene TRBV5-4 combines with J gene TRBJ2-3; 7 bases agree with TRBD1. This CDR3 has 14 amino acids. The junction had 9 bases not matched to a gene; V was cut back by 3 bases and J by 8 bases. Germline loops: CDR1 SGHNT, CDR2 YYREEE (reference sequence). CDR3 nucleotide sequence: TGTGCCAGCAGCTGGGCAAGGGGGCTCCCTACGCAGTATTTT. It translates to CASSWARGLPTQYF. The whole variable domain, remainder taken from reference TRBV5-4 and TRBJ2-3, is ETGVTQSPTHLIKTRGQQVTLRCSSQSGHNTVSWYQQALGQGPQFIFQYYREEENGRGNFPPRFSGLQFPNYSSELNVNALELDDSALYLCASSWARGLPTQYFGPGTRLTVL.

V and J are TRBV27 and TRBJ1-1, with 10 positions matching TRBD1. The junction had 7 bases not matched to a gene; V was cut back by 5 bases and J by 1 base. The CDR3 totals 16 residues. CDR1 is MNHEY, CDR2 SMNVEV, per germline (reference sequence). The CDR3 here is CASSPWTGGRNTEAFF. DNA for the CDR3: TGTGCCAGCAGTCCCTGGACAGGGGGGCGGAACACTGAAGCTTTCTTT.

The genes are TRBV2 and TRBJ2-3; D may be TRBD1 or TRBD2 (5 bases each). Germline-derived CDR1 and CDR2 are SNHLY and FYNNEI. The CDR3 has 12 residues. V dropped 7 bases and J dropped 8 bases, with 13 bases sitting between them. The CDR3 here is CASTEGPSTQYF. The CDR3 DNA reads TGTGCCAGCACCGAGGGACCCAGTACGCAGTATTTT.

The chain recombines TRBV5-4 with TRBJ1-2; weak D call: TRBD1 (6 bases). Trimming stripped 0 bases from V and 6 bases from J, with 12 bases between. There are 14 residues in the CDR3. CDR1 SGHNT and CDR2 YYREEE come from the germline V gene (reference sequence). The CDR3 DNA follows: TGTGCCAGCAGCTTGGTAGGGGGAAGAGATGGCTACACCTTC. Protein product: CASSLVGGRDGYTF.

Comments on this clone: At the DNA level, this CDR3 is encoded by other sequences in the same sample as well. The genes are TRBV15 and TRBJ2-5; D not resolved. V was shortened by 1 base and J by 4 bases, with 4 bases between the two germline ends. The CDR3 consists of 12 residues. Germline loops: CDR1 LNHNV, CDR2 YYDKDF (reference sequence). As DNA, the CDR3 is TGTGCCACCAGCAGAGTAGGAGAGACCCAGTACTTC. Translated: CATSRVGETQYF.

The rearrangement uses TRBV5-1 and TRBJ1-2, with D hard to call. The V gene's germline CDR1 is SGHRS and CDR2 YFSETQ. Trimming shortened V by 4 bases and J by 10 bases, and 23 bases separated the two germline ends. The CDR3 is 15 residues long. The DNA for the CDR3 is TGCGCCAGCAGCGCGATGGGCGTGGCGGGTCATACCTACACCTTC. It specifies CASSAMGVAGHTYTF.

The chain has TRBV5-4 and TRBJ2-2; D is undetermined. Germline-derived CDR1 and CDR2 are SGHNT and YYREEE (reference sequence). This CDR3 has 15 amino acids. Trimming pared 0 bases from V and 0 bases from J, leaving 6 bases between. CDR3 in DNA: TGTGCCAGCAGCTTGGTCACAGCGAACACCGGGGAGCTGTTTTTT. Amino acid sequence: CASSLVTANTGELFF.

This clone appeared once. Here the CDR3 reads CASSPTGPANQPQHF. CDR3 nucleotide sequence: TGTGCCAGCAGCCCGACAGGGCCGGCCAATCAGCCCCAGCATTTT. This sequence joins TRBV5-8 and TRBJ1-5; 7 positions agree with TRBD1. The germline gives CDR1 SGHTS, CDR2 YDEGEE. CDR3 length: 15 amino acids. V was pared by 4 bases and J by 3 bases, with 7 bases of the junction left unmatched.

V gene TRBV5-1 combines with J gene TRBJ1-1; 8 bases fit TRBD1. The CDR3 covers 13 residues. The V gene end was trimmed by 4 bases and the J gene end by 6 bases; junction bases not matched to a gene: 5. Germline CDR1 and CDR2: SGHRS and YFSETQ. CDR3 in amino acids: CASSPGQVPEAFF. The CDR3 DNA reads as TGCGCCAGCAGCCCGGGACAGGTTCCTGAAGCTTTCTTT.

This clone has only a few counts. Distinct nucleotide sequences in the sample also encode this CDR3. The rearrangement joins TRBV18 to TRBJ2-5; D gene ambiguous. Trimming stripped 2 bases from V and 5 bases from J, with 3 bases between. In germline, CDR1 is KGHSH, CDR2 LQKENI. The CDR3 runs 11 residues. The CDR3 spells CASSPLETQYF. The CDR3 coding sequence is TGTGCCAGCTCACCATTGGAGACCCAGTACTTC.

This clone was observed a single time. This sample also contains other DNA sequences that code for the same CDR3. The chain is built from TRBV28 and TRBJ2-7; D assignment may be TRBD1 or TRBD2 (6 bases each). V was cut by 3 bases and J by 4 bases, with 16 bases left in between. CDR3 length: 15 residues. Germline assignment: CDR1 MDHEN and CDR2 SYDVKM. CDR3 residues: CASSFGTGGSYEQYF. DNA for the CDR3: TGTGCCAGCAGTTTCGGGACCGGGGGCTCTTACGAGCAGTACTTC.

In regard to this clone: The same CDR3 also results from other DNA sequences found in this sample. The chain uses TRBV5-1 and TRBJ1-4, with 7 positions matching TRBD1. CDR1 SGHRS and CDR2 YFSETQ come from the germline V gene. Unmatched junction bases numbered 0, after V lost 1 base and J lost 6 bases. The CDR3 totals 13 residues. This CDR3 reads CASSLTGDEKLFF. The CDR3 DNA sequence: TGCGCCAGCAGCTTGACAGGGGATGAAAAACTGTTTTTT.

V gene TRBV15 combines with J gene TRBJ2-7; no definite D call. The germline V and J ends were trimmed by 3 bases and 1 base, with 16 bases remaining between them. Germline V gene data show CDR1 as LNHNV and CDR2 as YYDKDF (reference sequence). This CDR3 contains 16 residues. The CDR3: CATSREPFVLSYEQYF. The DNA for the CDR3 is TGTGCCACCAGCAGGGAACCCTTCGTTTTGTCCTACGAGCAGTACTTC.

This clone showed up just once. The J gene is TRBJ2-7, the V gene TRBV6-6; TRBD1 is a possible D gene (6 bases). The CDR3 length is 14 residues. The ends were cut back, 6 bases at V and 2 bases at J, with 14 bases in the middle. Germline lookup yields CDR1 MNHNY and CDR2 SVGAGI (reference sequence). CDR3 protein: CASRGPAGAYEQYF. The CDR3 DNA reads TGTGCCAGCAGGGGGCCCGCAGGGGCCTACGAGCAGTACTTC.

This clone was observed a few times. The chain couples TRBV28 to TRBJ2-7; 7 positions agree with TRBD2. Trimming removed 8 bases from V and 5 bases from J; junction bases left unmatched: 9. This CDR3 region has 13 residues. The germline gives CDR1 MDHEN, CDR2 SYDVKM. The chain's CDR3 is CASRGAGVDEQYF. The CDR3 DNA reads as TGTGCCAGCCGGGGCGCGGGGGTCGACGAGCAGTACTTC.

This clone was seen a single time. In DNA, the CDR3 is TGCGCCAGCAGCTTGGGGAGGACAGGGGGCTTAGGAGAGACCCAGTACTTC. It specifies CASSLGRTGGLGETQYF. The chain has TRBV5-1 and TRBJ2-5; 11 bases agree with TRBD1. The length of the CDR3 is 17 residues. Trimming at V came to 0 bases and at J to 4 bases, leaving 8 bases not matched to a gene. Germline V gene data show CDR1 as SGHRS and CDR2 as YFSETQ.

The V gene is TRBV6-1, the J gene TRBJ2-2; 10 bases are a match to TRBD2. CDR1 and CDR2 (germline): MNHNS, SASEGT. With 0 bases clipped from V and 6 bases from J, the junction kept 7 bases outside the gene matches. This CDR3 has 17 residues. CDR3 loop: CASSEAPASGSSGELFF. The CDR3 region has the DNA TGTGCCAGCAGTGAAGCGCCGGCTAGCGGGAGCTCCGGGGAGCTGTTTTTT.